This T cell receptor beta chain was obtained from a study of pediatric ulcerative colitis (dated by TCRdb to between 2018 and 2020). Describing the broader study: Among the ulcerative colitis patients, over five had pancolitis and two had left-sided colitis, and histology in every patient was consistent with ulcerative colitis. From 8 to 10 newly diagnosed, treatment-naive pediatric ulcerative colitis patients and four non-IBD control children, paired blood and rectal samples were collected. By Pediatric Ulcerative Colitis Activity Index, mild disease was classified in a couple of patients, moderate disease in four and acute severe colitis in three.

The CDR3 goes from the cysteine to the phenylalanine over 17 residues. Here the CDR3 DNA is all that survives: 51 bases in frame from base 1. V is trimmed back by 0 bases and J by 1 base, and the junction contains 8 bases that no gene match accounts for. The CDR1 and CDR2 encoded by the germline V gene are KGHSH and LQKENI. What the study reported, not specific to this receptor: Only a few individuals were included in the healthy control group, which was small. Features of the rectal repertoire distinguished controls, mild-moderate colitis patients and acute severe colitis patients, and in acute severe colitis, rectal diversity was reduced because of clonal expansions. A couple of rectal CDR3 clonotypes were detected in all ulcerative colitis patients and were not detected in any of the controls. For technical reasons, the blood samples of a couple of patients yielded substantially fewer templates, so those samples were excluded from the blood-rectal overlap analysis. Because the repertoires came from total lymphocyte DNA, rare subsets such as regulatory T cells may have patterns that are not reflected. Compared with controls, ulcerative colitis patients showed significantly higher autologous blood-rectal clonal overlap, a finding that suggests increased T cell trafficking to inflamed tissue.

Rearranged CDR3 beta regions were amplified from genomic DNA with multiplex V and J primers using the immunoSEQ TRB Survey service. To keep sequencing depth equal across samples, survey-level depth of up to 500,000 reads per sample was applied. Libraries were purified, pooled and sequenced on Illumina technology. Per the source publication's procedure: Productive clonality, sample overlap, pairwise scatters, CDR3 beta length, V/D/J gene usage and productiveness were all assessed with the immunoSEQ online tools. Calculated diversity was defined as the number of unique rearrangements divided by total templates, multiplied by 100, and Shannon and Simpson indices were computed as well. For principal component analysis, Z-score normalized data were analyzed with the R prcomp function and the ggbiplot package. Morisita's index was used to measure clonal overlap between blood and rectum within each subject. In TCRdb, the immuneACCESS table is reduced to in-frame sequences with V and J assigned. These tables do not hold every clone; where another copy was compared, an unresolved V gene accounts for under half, and the others remain unexplained. V, J and clone size reflect that table, while D and trimming were determined from the DNA. This sample holds 30,000 to 40,000 clones; roughly 78% were observed only once. The top ten constitute around 4.5% of the sample.

Remarks on this clone: Its antigen is unknown. No qualities accompany the bases; no much larger clone lies one base away.

Before the diagnostic colonoscopy, none of the ulcerative colitis patients had been given any immunosuppressive medication. A blood sample was obtained concurrently with the colonoscopy. The Wizard kit (Promega) was used to extract genomic DNA from the blood and intestinal samples. The receptor chain draws on TRBV18 and TRBJ1-1, with 7 junctional bases fitting TRBD1. This TCR was recovered from a boy younger than 18 with severe ulcerative colitis. The specimen sequenced was blood. DNA sequence: TGTGCCAGCTCACCACCCTCAGGGGGTTCGGGGAACACTGAAGCTTTCTTT. Its protein is CASSPPSGGSGNTEAFF. Beyond the CDR3, the reference TRBV18 and TRBJ1-1 genes provide the residues; the full variable domain reads: NAGVMQNPRHLVRRRGQEARLRCSPMKGHSHVYWYRQLPEEGLKFMVYLQKENIIDESGMPKERFSAEFPKEGPSILRIQQVVRGDSAAYFCASSPPSGGSGNTEAFFGQGTRLTVV.